This T cell receptor beta chain was profiled in a study of T cells in Graves' hyperthyroidism and ophthalmopathy. CDR3 length equals 14 residues. Germline V gene sequence: CDR1 DFQATT, CDR2 SNEGSKA (reference sequence). The V and J ends lost 0 bases and 8 bases, in that order; junction bases with no gene match: 6. This clonotype was counted at least ten times. What was amplified from RNA transcripts were TCR beta CDR3 regions. HTBI primers were the set used in a first-round RT-PCR of the TCR CDR3. Via MiXCR, TCRdb re-called the multiplex PCR reads, giving one row per CDR3 protein. This sample has 300,000 to 400,000 distinct CDR3 sequences, with less than 15% found just once.

The TCR originated in a young woman with Graves' hyperthyroidism. The chain recombines TRBV20-1 with TRBJ2-4, with 8 bases fitting TRBD1. What was sequenced was blood. This chain's CDR3 is CSAREGQGSDIQYF. The CDR3 DNA sequence: TGCAGTGCTAGAGAAGGACAGGGTTCGGACATTCAGTACTTC.